Sequencing of this T cell receptor beta chain was carried out in a study of shared clonotypes between healthy human individuals. Whole-study findings and limits: Naive subsets generally had larger estimated richness than memory subsets.

Germline V lookup: CDR1 GTSNPN, CDR2 SVGIG (reference sequence). The CDR3 contains 13 residues. The V end was cut by 1 base, the J end by 0 bases, with 6 bases between. This clone was counted many times. As yet, its antigen is unknown. The material for each subset, its genomic DNA, was split evenly across several immunoSEQ plates. Using immunoSEQ multiplex PCR, the repertoire was profiled, and TCRdb retains in-frame clones only, with some absent. This sample has almost 750,000 clones; 55% to 75% occur once, and the top ten carry around 1.8%. The sequenced sample was memory CD4+ T cells sorted from blood. Subset here: CD45RA-negative fraction. The TCR comes from a woman in her thirties in good health. This sequence joins TRBV30 and TRBJ2-5; D not resolved. CDR3 loop: CAWSAYYQETQYF. As DNA, the CDR3 is TGTGCCTGGAGTGCCTACTACCAAGAGACCCAGTACTTC.